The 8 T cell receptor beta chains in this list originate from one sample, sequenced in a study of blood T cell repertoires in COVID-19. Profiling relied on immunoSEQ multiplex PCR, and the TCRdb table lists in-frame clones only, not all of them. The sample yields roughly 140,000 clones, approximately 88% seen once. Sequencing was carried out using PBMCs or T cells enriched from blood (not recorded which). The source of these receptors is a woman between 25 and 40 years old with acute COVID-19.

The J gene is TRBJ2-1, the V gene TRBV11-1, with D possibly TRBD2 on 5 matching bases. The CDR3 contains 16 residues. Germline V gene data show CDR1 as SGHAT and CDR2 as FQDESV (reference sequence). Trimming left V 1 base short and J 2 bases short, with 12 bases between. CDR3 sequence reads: CASSLGGSRTYNEQFF. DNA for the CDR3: TGTGCCAGCAGCTTAGGAGGGAGTCGGACCTACAATGAGCAGTTCTTC.

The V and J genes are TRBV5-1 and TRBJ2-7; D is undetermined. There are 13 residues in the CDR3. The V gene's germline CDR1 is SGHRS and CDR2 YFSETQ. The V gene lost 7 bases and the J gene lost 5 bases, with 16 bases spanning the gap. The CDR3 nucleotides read TGCGCCAGCCATAGTCAGGCCACGGACGAGCAGTACTTC. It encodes CASHSQATDEQYF.

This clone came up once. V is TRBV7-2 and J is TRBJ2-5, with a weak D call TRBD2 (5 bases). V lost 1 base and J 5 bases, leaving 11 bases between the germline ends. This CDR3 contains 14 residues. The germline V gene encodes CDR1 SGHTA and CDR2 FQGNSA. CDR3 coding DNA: TGTGCCAGCAGCTTAGGCGAGGGATGGGAGACCCAGTACTTC. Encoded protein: CASSLGEGWETQYF.

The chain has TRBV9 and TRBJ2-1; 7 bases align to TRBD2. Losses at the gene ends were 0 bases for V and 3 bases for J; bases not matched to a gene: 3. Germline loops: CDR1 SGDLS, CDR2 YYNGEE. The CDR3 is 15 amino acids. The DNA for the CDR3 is TGTGCCAGCAGCGTAGACCAGCGGGGCTACAATGAGCAGTTCTTC. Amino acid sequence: CASSVDQRGYNEQFF.

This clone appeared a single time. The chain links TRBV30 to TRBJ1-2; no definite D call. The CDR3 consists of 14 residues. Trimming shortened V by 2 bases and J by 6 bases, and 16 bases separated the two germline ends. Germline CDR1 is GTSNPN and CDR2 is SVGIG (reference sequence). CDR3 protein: CAWSPEVTLNGYTF. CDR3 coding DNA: TGTGCCTGGAGTCCGGAGGTCACCTTAAATGGCTACACCTTC. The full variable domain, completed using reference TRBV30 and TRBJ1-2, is SQTIHQWPATLVQPVGSPLSLECTVEGTSNPNLYWYRQAAGRGLQLLFYSVGIGQISSEVPQNLSASRPQDRQFILSSKKLLLSDSGFYLCAWSPEVTLNGYTFGSGTRLTVV.

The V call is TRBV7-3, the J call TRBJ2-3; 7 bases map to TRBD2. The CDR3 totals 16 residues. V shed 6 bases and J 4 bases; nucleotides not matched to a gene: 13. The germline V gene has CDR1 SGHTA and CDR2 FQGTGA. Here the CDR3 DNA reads TGTGCCAGCAGGTGGGGCGGGACTAAGAAGTCAGATACGCAGTATTTT. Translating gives CASRWGGTKKSDTQYF.

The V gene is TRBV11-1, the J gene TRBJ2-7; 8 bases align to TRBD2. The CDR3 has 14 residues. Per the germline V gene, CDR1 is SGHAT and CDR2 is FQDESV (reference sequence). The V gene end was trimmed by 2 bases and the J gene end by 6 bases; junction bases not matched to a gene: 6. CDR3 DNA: TGTGCCAGCAGCTTAATCCTAGCGGGTTTCGAGCAGTACTTC. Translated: CASSLILAGFEQYF.

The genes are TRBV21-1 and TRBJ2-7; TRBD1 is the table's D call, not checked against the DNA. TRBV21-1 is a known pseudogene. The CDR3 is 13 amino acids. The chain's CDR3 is CASSKASGGEQYF. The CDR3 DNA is TGTGCCAGCAGCAAAGCCTCAGGGGGCGAGCAGTACTTC.